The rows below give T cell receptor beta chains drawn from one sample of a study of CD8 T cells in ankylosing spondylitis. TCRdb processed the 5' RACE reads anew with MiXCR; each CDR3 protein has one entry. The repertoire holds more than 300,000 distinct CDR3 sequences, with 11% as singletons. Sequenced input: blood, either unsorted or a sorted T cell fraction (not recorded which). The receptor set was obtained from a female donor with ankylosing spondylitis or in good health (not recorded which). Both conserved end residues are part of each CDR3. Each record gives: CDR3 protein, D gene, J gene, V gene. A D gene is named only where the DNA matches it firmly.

CDR3 protein: CASSTGGQGVSGANVLTF
D gene: NA
J gene: TRBJ2-6
V gene: TRBV5-1

CDR3 protein: CATEAPYLPYEQYF
D gene: NA
J gene: TRBJ2-7
V gene: TRBV3-1

CDR3 protein: CASSYVAGQLNTEAFF
D gene: NA
J gene: TRBJ1-1
V gene: TRBV6-5

CDR3 protein: CSTLVGPNSNQPQHF
D gene: NA
J gene: TRBJ1-5
V gene: TRBV20-1

CDR3 protein: CSAKRNLNTEAFF
D gene: NA
J gene: TRBJ1-1
V gene: TRBV20-1

CDR3 protein: CAAQSLLAGNTGELFF
D gene: TRBD2
J gene: TRBJ2-2
V gene: TRBV10-3

CDR3 protein: CASITGGVSTDTQYF
D gene: NA
J gene: TRBJ2-3
V gene: TRBV28

CDR3 protein: CASMGTSGVLGTQYF
D gene: TRBD2
J gene: TRBJ2-3
V gene: TRBV19

CDR3 protein: CASSRMTGGTDTQYF
D gene: TRBD1
J gene: TRBJ2-3
V gene: TRBV4-2

CDR3 protein: CASSIPGESDTQYF
D gene: NA
J gene: TRBJ2-3
V gene: TRBV27

CDR3 protein: CSVQAGAYTDTQYF
D gene: NA
J gene: TRBJ2-3
V gene: TRBV20-1

CDR3 protein: CATHSQGTGVNEQFF
D gene: TRBD1
J gene: TRBJ2-1
V gene: TRBV18

CDR3 protein: CAWSRTGPYGYTF
D gene: NA
J gene: TRBJ1-2
V gene: TRBV30

CDR3 protein: CASSPRAQITDTQYF
D gene: NA
J gene: TRBJ2-3
V gene: TRBV5-1

CDR3 protein: CASSLGVGTTTNYGYTF
D gene: NA
J gene: TRBJ1-2
V gene: TRBV5-5

CDR3 protein: CASSLGSNEQFF
D gene: NA
J gene: TRBJ2-1
V gene: TRBV7-9

CDR3 protein: CASSIETSGRALNEQFF
D gene: TRBD2
J gene: TRBJ2-1
V gene: TRBV19

CDR3 protein: CASRQGANQPQHF
D gene: TRBD1
J gene: TRBJ1-5
V gene: TRBV5-1

CDR3 protein: CSPYGDRGFEQYF
D gene: TRBD1
J gene: TRBJ2-7
V gene: TRBV20-1

CDR3 protein: CASSDIGRGNQPQHF
D gene: NA
J gene: TRBJ1-5
V gene: TRBV28

CDR3 protein: CAISESLGARTFSYGYTF
D gene: NA
J gene: TRBJ1-2
V gene: TRBV10-3

CDR3 protein: CASSRESSYNEQFF
D gene: NA
J gene: TRBJ2-1
V gene: TRBV5-1

CDR3 protein: CASSLVGDEQYF
D gene: NA
J gene: TRBJ2-7
V gene: TRBV7-2

CDR3 protein: CASRPYGLPPGTDTQYF
D gene: NA
J gene: TRBJ2-3
V gene: TRBV7-9

CDR3 protein: CASSTGPYNEQFF
D gene: NA
J gene: TRBJ2-1
V gene: TRBV5-1

CDR3 protein: CSAPAQGRNEQFF
D gene: NA
J gene: TRBJ2-1
V gene: TRBV20-1

CDR3 protein: CASSLVFGTGAGGEQFF
D gene: TRBD1
J gene: TRBJ2-1
V gene: TRBV5-1

CDR3 protein: CASSDSGGANQPQHF
D gene: NA
J gene: TRBJ1-5
V gene: TRBV28

CDR3 protein: CASSQEAGLPKNIQYF
D gene: NA
J gene: TRBJ2-4
V gene: TRBV4-1

CDR3 protein: CASSSLDRGYEKLFF
D gene: TRBD1
J gene: TRBJ1-4
V gene: TRBV7-9

CDR3 protein: CASSGQGRNTIYF
D gene: TRBD1
J gene: TRBJ1-3
V gene: TRBV27

CDR3 protein: CASSLAGGRAGDTQYF
D gene: TRBD2
J gene: TRBJ2-3
V gene: TRBV12-3/TRBV12-4

CDR3 protein: CSAIRGLNTEAFF
D gene: NA
J gene: TRBJ1-1
V gene: TRBV20-1

CDR3 protein: CASSERLAGRFF
D gene: TRBD2
J gene: TRBJ2-2
V gene: TRBV10-2

CDR3 protein: CASRGHKNTEAFF
D gene: NA
J gene: TRBJ1-1
V gene: TRBV11-2

CDR3 protein: CSASTSGGPNEQFF
D gene: TRBD2
J gene: TRBJ2-1
V gene: TRBV20-1

CDR3 protein: CASSLGRDNYGYTF
D gene: NA
J gene: TRBJ1-2
V gene: TRBV5-1

CDR3 protein: CSARARQGFDQPQHF
D gene: TRBD1
J gene: TRBJ1-5
V gene: TRBV20-1

CDR3 protein: CASSRRAQPTDTQYF
D gene: NA
J gene: TRBJ2-3
V gene: TRBV9

CDR3 protein: CASSPPGLKSTDTQYF
D gene: NA
J gene: TRBJ2-3
V gene: TRBV27

CDR3 protein: CASSQGQEDSYEQYF
D gene: NA
J gene: TRBJ2-7
V gene: TRBV14

CDR3 protein: CAIKDRVTGEQYF
D gene: TRBD1
J gene: TRBJ2-7
V gene: TRBV10-3

CDR3 protein: CASSQVGGRSSDTQYF
D gene: TRBD2
J gene: TRBJ2-3
V gene: TRBV4-2

CDR3 protein: CSARDGARGYGYTF
D gene: NA
J gene: TRBJ1-2
V gene: TRBV20-1

CDR3 protein: CSVEGGGTGFNEQFF
D gene: TRBD1
J gene: TRBJ2-1
V gene: TRBV29-1